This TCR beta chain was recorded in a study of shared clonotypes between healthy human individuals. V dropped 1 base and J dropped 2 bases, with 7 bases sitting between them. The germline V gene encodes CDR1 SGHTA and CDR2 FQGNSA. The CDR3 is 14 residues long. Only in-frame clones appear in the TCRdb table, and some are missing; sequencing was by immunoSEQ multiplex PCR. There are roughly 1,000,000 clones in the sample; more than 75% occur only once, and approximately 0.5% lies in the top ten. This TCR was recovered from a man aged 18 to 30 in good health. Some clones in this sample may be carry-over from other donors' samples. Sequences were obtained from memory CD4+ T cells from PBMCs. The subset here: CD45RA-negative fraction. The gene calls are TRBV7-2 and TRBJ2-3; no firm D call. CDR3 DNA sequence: TGTGCCAGCAGCTTAGGTATTGTCACAGATACGCAGTATTTT. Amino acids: CASSLGIVTDTQYF.